Each of the 24 T cell receptor beta chains below was sequenced from the same sample in a study of a mutant IDH1 vaccine in newly diagnosed glioma. These receptors have no identified antigens. This sample's time point: week 47, end of study. It was 300 ug of mutant IDH1 20-mer peptide that made up each vaccine dose, given with topical imiquimod. The table came from immunoSEQ multiplex PCR; TCRdb's copy has only in-frame clones and leaves some out. The sample has tens of thousands of clones; over 60% are singletons. The sequencing used PBMCs, collected from a glioma patient whose treatment included an IDH1 peptide vaccine. These receptors were taken from a woman aged 40 to 50 with glioma. Some clones in this sample may be carry-over from other donors' samples.

V gene TRBV10-3 combines with J gene TRBJ2-7, with D uncertain. The V and J ends lost 3 bases and 6 bases respectively, with 9 bases between them. Germline assignment: CDR1 ENHRY and CDR2 SYGVKD. The CDR3 spans 12 residues. The CDR3 coding sequence is TGTGCCATCAGTGACTCCGGCGGCGAGCAGTACTTC. As protein: CAISDSGGEQYF.

This clone has just one count. The chain couples TRBV23-1 to TRBJ2-6, with 12 bases identical to TRBD1. TRBV23-1 is given ORF status, its function remaining uncertain. With V trimmed by 2 bases and J by 2 bases, 13 bases remained unmatched. There are 21 residues in the CDR3. The DNA of the CDR3 is TGCGCCAGCAGTCAAGGGACAGGGGGCGAGTACGACGCCCCTGGGGCCAACGTCCTGACTTTC. This translates into CASSQGTGGEYDAPGANVLTF.

The genes are TRBV19 and TRBJ1-1, with 9 bases lining up with TRBD1. The germline V gene has CDR1 LNHDA and CDR2 SQIVND (reference sequence). V shed 0 bases, J shed 3 bases, and the junction held 2 bases outside the gene matches. The CDR3 is 15 residues long. The CDR3 DNA sequence: TGTGCCAGTAGTATAGATGACAGGGGGGACACTGAAGCTTTCTTT. It translates to CASSIDDRGDTEAFF.

The rearrangement uses TRBV9 and TRBJ1-2; D is unresolved. The germline gives CDR1 SGDLS, CDR2 YYNGEE. V lost 3 bases to trimming and J lost 5 bases, with 14 bases between them. CDR3 size: 14 residues. The CDR3 DNA follows: TGTGCCAGCAGCGACCCCGGGGAGGTTTATGGCTACACCTTC. Translated, it gives CASSDPGEVYGYTF.

The chain uses TRBV7-2 and TRBJ2-3; D gene ambiguous. There are 13 residues in the CDR3. V lost 2 bases and J lost 6, with 9 bases in between. Germline V gene sequence: CDR1 SGHTA, CDR2 FQGNSA. CDR3 DNA sequence: TGTGCCAGCAGCTTACACCGATCGGATACGCAGTATTTT. Encoded protein: CASSLHRSDTQYF.

The V call is TRBV6-1, the J call TRBJ2-1; D remains ambiguous. V dropped 3 bases and J dropped 5 bases, with 5 bases sitting between them. CDR3 length equals 12 residues. From germline, CDR1 is MNHNS and CDR2 SASEGT. CDR3 residues: CASSDLNNEQFF. The CDR3 coding sequence is TGTGCCAGCAGTGACTTAAACAATGAGCAGTTCTTC.

This chain joins TRBV9 and TRBJ1-4; 10 bases match TRBD1. V lost 3 bases, J lost 7 bases, and 3 bases stayed unmatched. Germline-derived CDR1 and CDR2 are SGDLS and YYNGEE. CDR3 size: 14 residues. The CDR3 sequence is CASSARDRGEKLFF. For the CDR3, the DNA is TGTGCCAGCAGCGCCCGGGACAGGGGTGAAAAACTGTTTTTT.

The chain joins TRBV7-9 to TRBJ2-7; TRBD1 might be the D (6 bases). The CDR3 covers 16 residues. Germline CDR1 is SEHNR and CDR2 is FQNEAQ (reference sequence). V was trimmed by 5 bases and J by 8 bases, leaving 25 bases between them. The CDR3 here is CASSTHGDTRFLKQYF. CDR3 DNA sequence: TGTGCCAGCAGCACGCACGGGGACACCCGGTTTCTCAAGCAGTACTTC.

This chain joins TRBV19 and TRBJ2-3; 10 bases align to TRBD2. Per the germline V gene, CDR1 is LNHDA and CDR2 is SQIVND (reference sequence). J gave up 2 bases and V 5 bases, and 1 base lay outside the gene matches. The CDR3 has 14 residues. CDR3 region: CASSLAGATDTQYF. CDR3 sequence (DNA): TGTGCCAGTAGTCTAGCGGGAGCCACAGATACGCAGTATTTT.

This chain's CDR3 is CASSFHGGQLAKNIQYF. The CDR3 region has the DNA TGTGCCAGCAGTTTCCATGGAGGCCAGTTAGCCAAAAACATTCAGTACTTC. The rearrangement joins TRBV27 to TRBJ2-4; D is possibly TRBD2 (5 bases). The CDR3 has 17 amino acids. Trimming left V 3 bases short and J 0 bases short, with 15 bases between. Looked up from germline, CDR1 is MNHEY and CDR2 is SMNVEV (reference sequence).

The chain links TRBV5-1 to TRBJ1-2; 7 nucleotides line up with TRBD1. The CDR3 totals 14 residues. The V gene's germline CDR1 is SGHRS and CDR2 YFSETQ. The V segment lost 4 bases and the J segment 7 bases; nucleotides outside the gene matches: 10. This CDR3 is CASSGDRVLGGYTF. CDR3 in DNA: TGCGCCAGCAGCGGAGACAGGGTTCTCGGTGGCTACACCTTC.

The chain combines TRBV2 with TRBJ1-3; D uncertain. With 2 bases removed from V and 0 bases from J, the gap between germline ends came to 11 bases. CDR3 length equals 16 residues. Germline loops: CDR1 SNHLY, CDR2 FYNNEI. The CDR3 nucleotides read TGTGCCAGCAGTGAATGGGCCCCGTCCTCTGGAAACACCATATATTTT. Its translation is CASSEWAPSSGNTIYF.

This chain links TRBV10-3 with TRBJ2-7, with D tentatively TRBD1 (5 bases). This CDR3 region has 14 residues. Per the germline V gene, CDR1 is ENHRY and CDR2 is SYGVKD. Trimming removed 3 bases at V and 2 bases at J, with 11 bases between. CDR3 region: CAISELGQAYEQYF. The DNA for the CDR3 is TGTGCCATCAGTGAATTGGGGCAGGCCTACGAGCAGTACTTC.

CDR3: CASGLSSPLHF. CDR3 in DNA: TGTGCCAGCGGCTTAAGCTCACCCCTCCACTTT. This sequence joins TRBV6-1 and TRBJ1-6; unclear D gene. Trimming took off 8 bases at V and 10 bases at J, with 9 bases between the two ends. CDR3 size: 11 residues. CDR1 is MNHNS, CDR2 SASEGT, per germline.

The chain recombines TRBV5-8 with TRBJ1-2; D call uncertain. The CDR3 loop spans 13 amino acids. V was clipped by 2 bases and J by 1 base, with 6 bases between them. Per germline, CDR1 SGHTS and CDR2 YDEGEE. The DNA for the CDR3 is TGTGCCAGCAGCTTCAAGGGTAACTATGGCTACACCTTC. Protein sequence: CASSFKGNYGYTF.

Note on this clone: Other nucleotide sequences in the sample specify the same CDR3. The CDR3 sequence is CASSQETSGIYEQYF. DNA of the CDR3: TGCGCCAGCAGCCAAGAAACTAGCGGAATCTACGAGCAGTACTTC. V gene TRBV4-3 combines with J gene TRBJ2-7; TRBD2 matches at 8 bases. Germline V lookup: CDR1 LGHNA, CDR2 YSLEER. V gave up 0 bases and J gave up 3 bases; unmatched junction bases: 4. CDR3 length: 15 amino acids.

The V and J genes are TRBV11-2 and TRBJ1-2; D gene uncertain. This CDR3 has 14 amino acids. V lost 1 base to trimming and J lost 6 bases, with 12 bases between them. Germline lookup yields CDR1 SGHAT and CDR2 FQNNGV. CDR3 bases: TGTGCCAGCAGCTTAGGGGTAAACGAGAATGGCTACACCTTC. This gives the protein CASSLGVNENGYTF.

V usage is TRBV19 and J usage is TRBJ2-1; 10 bases align to TRBD2. The CDR3 has 13 residues. Germline CDR1 and CDR2: LNHDA and SQIVND (reference sequence). The junction had 2 bases not matched to a gene; V was cut back by 5 bases and J by 7 bases. The CDR3 here is CASSEREGNEQFF. CDR3 bases: TGTGCCAGTAGTGAGCGGGAGGGTAATGAGCAGTTCTTC.

This rearrangement joins TRBV19 to TRBJ1-1, with 7 bases matching TRBD1. The V gene end was trimmed by 4 bases and the J gene end by 0 bases; junction bases not matched to a gene: 8. The V gene's germline CDR1 is LNHDA and CDR2 SQIVND (reference sequence). The CDR3 sequence is 16 residues long. Here the CDR3 reads CASSTPGQRLNTEAFF. The CDR3 nucleotides are TGTGCCAGTAGTACGCCGGGACAGAGATTGAACACTGAAGCTTTCTTT.

The chain couples TRBV4-1 to TRBJ1-6; 10 nucleotides agree with TRBD1. CDR1 and CDR2 from the germline V gene are MGHRA and YSYEKL. V was pared by 4 bases and J by 10 bases, with 4 bases of the junction left unmatched. The length of the CDR3 is 14 residues. The DNA of the CDR3 is TGCGCCAGCAGCCGCGGGACAGGGGACTCACCCCTCCACTTT. It yields the protein CASSRGTGDSPLHF.

The chain carries TRBV27 and TRBJ1-6, with D maybe TRBD1 (5 bases). V lost 6 bases, J lost 6 bases, and 15 bases lay in between. This CDR3 is built from 15 residues. Germline V gene sequence: CDR1 MNHEY, CDR2 SMNVEV (reference sequence). CDR3 region: CASSPTVDINSPLHF. The DNA for the CDR3 is TGTGCCAGCAGCCCGACAGTGGATATTAATTCACCCCTCCACTTT.

The chain joins TRBV4-2 to TRBJ1-1; D is unclear. This CDR3 region has 11 residues. CDR1 and CDR2 (germline): LGHNA, YNFKEQ. The V end was cut by 0 bases, the J end by 7 bases, with 3 bases between. The CDR3 nucleotides are TGTGCCAGCAGCCAAGACTATGAAGCTTTCTTT. Translating it yields CASSQDYEAFF.

The V call is TRBV5-1, the J call TRBJ1-5, with TRBD1 matching 7 bases. CDR1 and CDR2 from the germline V gene are SGHRS and YFSETQ. The CDR3 is 15 amino acids. Trimming at V came to 4 bases and at J to 5 bases, leaving 9 bases not matched to a gene. The CDR3 region has the DNA TGCGCCAGCAGCCTCAGGACAGGTGGGGATCAGCCCCAGCATTTT. Encoded protein: CASSLRTGGDQPQHF.

The chain recombines TRBV27 with TRBJ2-3, with 7 bases matching TRBD1. The trim removed 6 bases at V and 6 bases at J, leaving 12 bases unmatched. From germline, CDR1 is MNHEY and CDR2 SMNVEV (reference sequence). The length of the CDR3 is 15 residues. CDR3 DNA sequence: TGTGCCAGCAGATCCCCCCGGACAGGTGGGGATACGCAGTATTTT. It yields the protein CASRSPRTGGDTQYF.